One TCR beta chain is described in this entry. Its antigen is undetermined. The sample comes from a study of T-cell memory formation after mild COVID-19. Germline CDR1 reads SGHVS; CDR2 reads FQNEAQ. V was cut by 5 bases and J by 1 base, with 11 bases left in between. The CDR3 loop spans 14 amino acids. MiXCR was run by TCRdb on the 5' RACE reads, yielding one entry per CDR3 protein. The repertoire holds about half a million distinct CDR3 sequences, with roughly 18% as singletons. Study results and caveats: There was no confirmation that second-wave clones peaking on day 37 were SARS-CoV-2 specific.

The TCR comes from an adult woman who had mild COVID-19 (a few samples of this study predate the infection). Cell type and time point are not known. The specimen sequenced was PBMCs or a T cell subset sorted from them (not recorded which). The chain employs TRBV7-8 and TRBJ1-2; D ambiguous. CDR3 sequence (DNA): TGTGCCAGCAGCGGAGGGATTTTTAACTATGGCTACACCTTC. Translation gives CASSGGIFNYGYTF.